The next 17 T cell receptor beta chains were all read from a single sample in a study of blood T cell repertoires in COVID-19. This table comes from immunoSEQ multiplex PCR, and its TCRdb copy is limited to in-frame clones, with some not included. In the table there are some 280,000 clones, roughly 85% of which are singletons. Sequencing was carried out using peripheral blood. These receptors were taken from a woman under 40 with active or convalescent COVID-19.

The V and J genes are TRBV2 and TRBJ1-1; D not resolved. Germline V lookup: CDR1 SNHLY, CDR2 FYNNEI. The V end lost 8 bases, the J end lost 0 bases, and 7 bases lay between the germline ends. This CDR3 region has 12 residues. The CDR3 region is CASRGMNTEAFF. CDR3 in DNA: TGTGCCAGCCGCGGTATGAACACTGAAGCTTTCTTT.

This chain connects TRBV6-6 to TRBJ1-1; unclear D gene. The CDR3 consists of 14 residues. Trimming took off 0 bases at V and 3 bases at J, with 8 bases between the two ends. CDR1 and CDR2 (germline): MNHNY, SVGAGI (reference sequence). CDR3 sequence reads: CASSYSFRDTEAFF. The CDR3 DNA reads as TGTGCCAGCAGTTACTCATTCCGGGACACTGAAGCTTTCTTT.

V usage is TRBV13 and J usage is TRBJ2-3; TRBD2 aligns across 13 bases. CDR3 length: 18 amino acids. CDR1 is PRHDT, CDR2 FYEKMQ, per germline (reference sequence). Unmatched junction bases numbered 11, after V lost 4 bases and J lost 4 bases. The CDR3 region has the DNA TGTGCCAGCAGCTCATTCGACTTACTAGCGGGGGGGCCAGATACGCAGTATTTT. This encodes CASSSFDLLAGGPDTQYF.

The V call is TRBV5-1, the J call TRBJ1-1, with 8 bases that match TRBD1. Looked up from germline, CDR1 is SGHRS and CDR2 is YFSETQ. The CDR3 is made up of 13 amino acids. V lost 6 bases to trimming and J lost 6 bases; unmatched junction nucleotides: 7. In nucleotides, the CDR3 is TGCGCCAGCAACAGGGGGGGAACGGCTGAAGCTTTCTTT. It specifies CASNRGGTAEAFF.

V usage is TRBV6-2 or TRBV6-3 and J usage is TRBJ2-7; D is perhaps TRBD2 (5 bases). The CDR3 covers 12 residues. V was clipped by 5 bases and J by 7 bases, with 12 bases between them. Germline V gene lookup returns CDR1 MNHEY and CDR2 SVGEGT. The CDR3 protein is CASSPGFKEQYF. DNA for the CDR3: TGTGCCAGCAGTCCGGGATTCAAGGAGCAGTACTTC.

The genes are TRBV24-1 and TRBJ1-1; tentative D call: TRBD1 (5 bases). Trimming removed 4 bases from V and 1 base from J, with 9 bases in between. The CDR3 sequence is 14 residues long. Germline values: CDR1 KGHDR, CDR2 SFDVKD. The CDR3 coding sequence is TGTGCCACCAGTGAGAAGACAGAGAACACTGAAGCTTTCTTT. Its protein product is CATSEKTENTEAFF.

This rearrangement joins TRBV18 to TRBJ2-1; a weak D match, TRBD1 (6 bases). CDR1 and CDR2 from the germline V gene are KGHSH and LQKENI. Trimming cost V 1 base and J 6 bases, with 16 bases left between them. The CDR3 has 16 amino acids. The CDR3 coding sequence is TGTGCCAGCTCACCACTGGGAACCCCCAGGGGCAATGAGCAGTTCTTC. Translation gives CASSPLGTPRGNEQFF.

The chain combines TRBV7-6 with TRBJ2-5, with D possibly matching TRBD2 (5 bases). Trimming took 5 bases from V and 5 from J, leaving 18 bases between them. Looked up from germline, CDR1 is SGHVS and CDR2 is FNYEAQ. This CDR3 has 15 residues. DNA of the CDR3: TGTGCCAGCAGCCCATCAACTAGTTCCCACGAGACCCAGTACTTC. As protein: CASSPSTSSHETQYF.

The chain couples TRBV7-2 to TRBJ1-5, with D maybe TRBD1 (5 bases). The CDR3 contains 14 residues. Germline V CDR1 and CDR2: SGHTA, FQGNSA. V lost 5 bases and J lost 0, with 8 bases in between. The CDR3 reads CASSRDSSNQPQHF. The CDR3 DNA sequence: TGTGCCAGCAGCCGTGACAGTAGCAATCAGCCCCAGCATTTT.

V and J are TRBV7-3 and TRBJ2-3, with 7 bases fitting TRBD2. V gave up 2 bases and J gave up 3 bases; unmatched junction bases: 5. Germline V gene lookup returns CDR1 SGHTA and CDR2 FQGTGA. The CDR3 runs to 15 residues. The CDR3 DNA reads TGTGCCAGCAGCTTAGTGGCGGGGGAAACAGATACGCAGTATTTT. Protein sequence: CASSLVAGETDTQYF.

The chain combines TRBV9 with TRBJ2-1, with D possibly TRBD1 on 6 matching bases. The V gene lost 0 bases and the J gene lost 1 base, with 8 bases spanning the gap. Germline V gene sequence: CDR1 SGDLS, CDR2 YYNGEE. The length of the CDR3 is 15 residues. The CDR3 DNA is TGTGCCAGCAGCGTAGTAGGGGGTTCCTACAATGAGCAGTTCTTC. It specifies CASSVVGGSYNEQFF.

The CDR3 is CASSQVAGGTGELFF. The CDR3 coding sequence is TGCGCCAGCAGCCAAGTCGCAGGGGGCACCGGGGAGCTGTTTTTT. V and J are TRBV4-1 and TRBJ2-2, with TRBD1 matching 7 bases. Per the germline V gene, CDR1 is MGHRA and CDR2 is YSYEKL. The CDR3 extends over 15 amino acids. The V and J ends lost 1 base and 4 bases, in that order; junction bases with no gene match: 3.

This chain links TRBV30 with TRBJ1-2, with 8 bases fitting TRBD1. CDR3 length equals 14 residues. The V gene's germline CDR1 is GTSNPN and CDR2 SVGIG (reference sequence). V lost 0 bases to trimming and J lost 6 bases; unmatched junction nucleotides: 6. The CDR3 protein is CAWSVLGRGHGYTF. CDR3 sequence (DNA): TGTGCCTGGAGTGTACTGGGCAGGGGGCATGGCTACACCTTC.

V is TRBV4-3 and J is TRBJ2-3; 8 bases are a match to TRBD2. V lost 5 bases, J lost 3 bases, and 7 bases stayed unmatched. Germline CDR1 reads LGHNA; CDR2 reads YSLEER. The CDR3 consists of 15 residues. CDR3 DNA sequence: TGCGCCAGCAGCTCCGTGCGGGGGGAGACAGATACGCAGTATTTT. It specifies CASSSVRGETDTQYF.

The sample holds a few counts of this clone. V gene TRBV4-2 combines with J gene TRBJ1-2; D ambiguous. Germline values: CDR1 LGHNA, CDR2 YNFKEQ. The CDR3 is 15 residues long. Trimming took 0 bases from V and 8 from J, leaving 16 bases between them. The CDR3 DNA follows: TGTGCCAGCAGCCAAGAATCAACAGTCCCCCACGGCTACACCTTC. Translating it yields CASSQESTVPHGYTF.

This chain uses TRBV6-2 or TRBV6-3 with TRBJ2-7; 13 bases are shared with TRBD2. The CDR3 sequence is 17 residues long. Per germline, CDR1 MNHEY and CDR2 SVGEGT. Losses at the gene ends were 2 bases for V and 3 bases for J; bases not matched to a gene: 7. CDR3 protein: CASSYGKLAGGDYEQYF. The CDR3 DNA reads TGTGCCAGCAGTTACGGTAAACTAGCGGGGGGGGACTACGAGCAGTACTTC.

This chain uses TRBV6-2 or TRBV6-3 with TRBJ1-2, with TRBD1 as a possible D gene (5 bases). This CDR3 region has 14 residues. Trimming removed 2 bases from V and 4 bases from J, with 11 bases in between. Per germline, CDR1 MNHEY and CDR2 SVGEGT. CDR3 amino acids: CASSYTRQSYGYTF. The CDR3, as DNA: TGTGCCAGCAGTTACACCCGACAGAGCTATGGCTACACCTTC.